This record covers a single TCR beta chain. This record comes from a study of control samples from healthy donors and cancer patients. The CDR3 spans 21 residues. The junction had 17 bases not matched to a gene; V was cut back by 3 bases and J by 0 bases. From germline, CDR1 is SNHLY and CDR2 FYNNEI. Only in-frame clones appear in the TCRdb table, and some are missing; sequencing was by immunoSEQ multiplex PCR. This repertoire shows just over 50,000 clones, roughly 90% found once; its top ten account for about 40%. The source of this sequence is a man between 50 and 59 years old with head and neck cancer. Material for sequencing was PBMCs. This chain uses TRBV2 with TRBJ2-4; 10 bases map to TRBD2. The CDR3 DNA sequence: TGTGCCAGCAGTGAGAGGCTTGTAGCGGGGGGCACGAAACTAGCCAAAAACATTCAGTACTTC. Encoded protein: CASSERLVAGGTKLAKNIQYF. The full variable domain, completed using reference TRBV2 and TRBJ2-4, is EPEVTQTPSHQVTQMGQEVILRCVPISNHLYFYWYRQILGQKVEFLVSFYNNEISEKSEIFDDQFSVERPDGSNFTLKIRSTKLEDSAMYFCASSERLVAGGTKLAKNIQYFGAGTRLSVL.